This T cell receptor (beta chain) appears in the sequencing data of a study of cytomegalovirus exposure and HLA in healthy donors. Method: immunoSEQ multiplex PCR; TCRdb's copy keeps in-frame clones and lacks some. This sample has 100,000 to 150,000 clones, with roughly 95% found just once. What was sequenced was PBMCs. The sequence came from a man aged 18 to 35 in good health and CMV-seronegative.

CDR3 bases: TGTGCCTGGACGGGACTAGCGGGAGCACGCTCCTACGAGCAGTACTTC. It is translated as CAWTGLAGARSYEQYF. V and J are TRBV30 and TRBJ2-7, with 14 bases aligning to TRBD2. V was clipped by 4 bases and J by 0 bases; unmatched bases: 5. CDR1 is GTSNPN, CDR2 SVGIG, per germline (reference sequence). This CDR3 contains 16 residues. Full variable domain (remainder filled in from reference TRBV30 and TRBJ2-7): SQTIHQWPATLVQPVGSPLSLECTVEGTSNPNLYWYRQAAGRGLQLLFYSVGIGQISSEVPQNLSASRPQDRQFILSSKKLLLSDSGFYLCAWTGLAGARSYEQYFGPGTRLTVT.